This passage covers 29 T cell receptor beta chains from one sample sequenced in a study of blood T cell repertoires in COVID-19. Assay used: immunoSEQ multiplex PCR; TCRdb lists only in-frame clones, some missing. Of around 270,000 clones listed, 80% to 90% are singletons. The sample consisted of peripheral blood. These receptors were collected from a man aged 30 to 39 with active or convalescent COVID-19.

With regard to this clone: Within the sample, other DNA sequences also encode this same CDR3. The chain combines TRBV19 with TRBJ1-2, with a weak D call TRBD1 (6 bases). The CDR3 runs 14 residues. Germline values: CDR1 LNHDA, CDR2 SQIVND (reference sequence). Trimming stripped 6 bases from V and 0 bases from J, with 11 bases between. The CDR3 loop reads CASSPTGANYGYTF. CDR3 nucleotides: TGTGCCAGTAGCCCGACAGGAGCTAACTATGGCTACACCTTC.

This clone occurred once. The chain links TRBV5-4 to TRBJ2-3; 8 bases map to TRBD1. CDR1 SGHNT and CDR2 YYREEE come from the germline V gene (reference sequence). The CDR3 is 15 residues long. V lost 2 bases and J lost 0; bases outside the gene matches: 2. The CDR3 reads CASSFQGASTDTQYF. The CDR3 DNA reads as TGTGCCAGCAGCTTCCAGGGGGCGAGCACAGATACGCAGTATTTT.

The J gene is TRBJ2-3, the V gene TRBV6-5; D call uncertain. The CDR3 length is 14 residues. Germline V gives CDR1 MNHEY, CDR2 SVGAGI. Trimming shortened V by 1 base and J by 2 bases, and 7 bases separated the two germline ends. CDR3 loop: CASSYFGHTDTQYF. CDR3 nucleotide sequence: TGTGCCAGCAGTTACTTTGGCCACACAGATACGCAGTATTTT.

The chain is built from TRBV30 and TRBJ1-2; 9 bases fit TRBD1. CDR3 size: 13 residues. The germline CDR1 and CDR2 sequences are GTSNPN and SVGIG (reference sequence). Trimming cost V 4 bases and J 2 bases; bases outside gene matches: 2. CDR3 sequence: CAWKTGGNYGYTF. The CDR3 DNA reads as TGTGCCTGGAAAACAGGGGGCAACTATGGCTACACCTTC.

The gene calls are TRBV11-2 and TRBJ2-7; perhaps TRBD1 as D (6 bases). Germline CDR1 SGHAT, CDR2 FQNNGV. The CDR3 has 15 residues. V shed 3 bases and J shed 2 bases, with 14 bases lying between them. CDR3 sequence: CASSLSQGTPYEQYF. The CDR3 coding sequence is TGTGCCAGCAGCTTGAGTCAGGGGACACCCTACGAGCAGTACTTC. The complete variable domain, with remaining parts taken from reference TRBV11-2 and TRBJ2-7, reads EAGVAQSPRYKIIEKRQSVAFWCNPISGHATLYWYQQILGQGPKLLIQFQNNGVVDDSQLPKDRFSAERLKGVDSTLKIQPAKLEDSAVYLCASSLSQGTPYEQYFGPGTRLTVT.

The genes are TRBV9 and TRBJ1-2; 7 bases line up with TRBD1. V lost 3 bases and J lost 8; bases outside the gene matches: 7. CDR1 SGDLS and CDR2 YYNGEE come from the germline V gene. This CDR3 comprises 13 residues. CDR3 bases: TGTGCCAGCAGCGCCGACAGGGTTTTCGGCTACACCTTC. Encoded protein: CASSADRVFGYTF.

The chain recombines TRBV6-5 with TRBJ1-4, with TRBD1 identical over 7 bases. Losses at the gene ends were 3 bases for V and 7 bases for J; bases not matched to a gene: 8. This CDR3 comprises 15 residues. Per germline, CDR1 MNHEY and CDR2 SVGAGI. CDR3 DNA: TGTGCCAGCAGTTATCAGGGGGGCCGGCTTGAAAAACTGTTTTTT. Translating gives CASSYQGGRLEKLFF.

The gene calls are TRBV7-3 and TRBJ1-4; a weak D match, TRBD1 (5 bases). Trimming pared 4 bases from V and 6 bases from J, leaving 21 bases between. Germline CDR1 is SGHTA and CDR2 is FQGTGA. The CDR3 extends over 17 amino acids. Here the CDR3 DNA reads TGTGCCAGCAGCTCGAAAAAATACAGGAGGGTGGATGAAAAACTGTTTTTT. Protein product: CASSSKKYRRVDEKLFF.

V gene TRBV5-1 combines with J gene TRBJ2-3; D is possibly TRBD1 (7 bases). This CDR3 spans 16 amino acids. Germline CDR1 reads SGHRS; CDR2 reads YFSETQ. V was trimmed by 4 bases and J by 5 bases, leaving 20 bases between them. CDR3 sequence (DNA): TGCGCCAGCAGCACGGGTACCAGGGGGGATAGAGATACGCAGTATTTT. It specifies CASSTGTRGDRDTQYF. Based on the CDR3 plus reference TRBV5-1 and TRBJ2-3, the full variable domain is KAGVTQTPRYLIKTRGQQVTLSCSPISGHRSVSWYQQTPGQGLQFLFEYFSETQRNKGNFPGRFSGRQFSNSRSEMNVSTLELGDSALYLCASSTGTRGDRDTQYFGPGTRLTVL.

This chain joins TRBV15 and TRBJ2-2, with 8 bases fitting TRBD2. Per the germline V gene, CDR1 is LNHNV and CDR2 is YYDKDF (reference sequence). The CDR3 sequence is 16 residues long. The J segment lost 0 bases and the V segment lost 3 bases, leaving 3 bases of the junction unmatched. CDR3 amino acids: CATSRSGGANTGELFF. The CDR3 DNA reads as TGTGCCACCAGCAGGAGCGGGGGCGCGAACACCGGGGAGCTGTTTTTT.

The J gene is TRBJ1-2, the V gene TRBV11-2; a possible D gene is TRBD1 (6 bases). The CDR3 covers 13 residues. V was shortened by 4 bases and J by 3 bases, with 9 bases between the two germline ends. CDR1 and CDR2 (germline): SGHAT, FQNNGV. The CDR3 spells CASSYGTYYGYTF. The CDR3 region has the DNA TGTGCCAGCAGCTATGGGACATACTATGGCTACACCTTC.

The chain combines TRBV7-2 with TRBJ2-2; TRBD1 aligns across 8 bases. The CDR3 covers 19 residues. CDR1 is SGHTA, CDR2 FQGNSA, per germline. V dropped 3 bases and J dropped 0; count of bases not matched to a gene: 12. The CDR3 loop is CASSFRDRISPPNTGELFF. CDR3 nucleotides: TGTGCCAGCAGCTTTCGGGACAGGATATCCCCTCCGAACACCGGGGAGCTGTTTTTT. The whole variable domain, filled in from reference TRBV7-2 and TRBJ2-2, reads GAGVSQSPSNKVTEKGKDVELRCDPISGHTALYWYRQSLGQGLEFLIYFQGNSAPDKSGLPSDRFSAERTGGSVSTLTIQRTQQEDSAVYLCASSFRDRISPPNTGELFFGEGSRLTVL.

The rearrangement joins TRBV10-2 to TRBJ1-5; 11 nucleotides agree with TRBD1. From germline, CDR1 is WSHSY and CDR2 SAAADI. The CDR3 is 16 residues long. V shed 3 bases, J shed 4 bases, and the junction held 5 bases outside the gene matches. The CDR3 sequence is CASSETGTGGNQPQHF. As DNA, the CDR3 is TGCGCCAGCAGTGAAACCGGGACAGGGGGAAATCAGCCCCAGCATTTT.

The V gene is TRBV6-6, the J gene TRBJ2-3, with 7 bases lining up with TRBD2. Germline V CDR1 and CDR2: MNHNY, SVGAGI (reference sequence). The V and J ends lost 2 bases and 4 bases, in that order; junction bases with no gene match: 6. The CDR3 totals 15 residues. CDR3 amino acids: CASSYGGGDADTQYF. The CDR3 region has the DNA TGTGCCAGCAGTTACGGGGGAGGGGATGCAGATACGCAGTATTTT.

This clone was seen just once. The V call is TRBV5-6, the J call TRBJ2-7; 8 bases match TRBD2. CDR3 length equals 15 residues. The germline CDR1 and CDR2 sequences are SGHDT and YYEEEE. Losses at the gene ends were 4 bases for V and 6 bases for J; bases not matched to a gene: 12. CDR3 sequence reads: CASSGVAGGLFEQYF. CDR3 in DNA: TGTGCCAGCAGCGGGGTGGCGGGGGGCCTGTTCGAGCAGTACTTC.

The V and J genes are TRBV11-3 and TRBJ2-1, with 13 bases that match TRBD2. CDR1 SGHNT and CDR2 YENEEA come from the germline V gene. The V segment lost 1 base and the J segment 4 bases; nucleotides outside the gene matches: 10. The CDR3 contains 19 residues. As DNA, the CDR3 is TGTGCCAGCAGCTTAGGACTAGCGGGGGGACGAGGGACTTACAATGAGCAGTTCTTC. It is translated as CASSLGLAGGRGTYNEQFF.

The chain combines TRBV7-9 with TRBJ1-4, with D unclear. This CDR3 has 15 residues. Looked up from germline, CDR1 is SEHNR and CDR2 is FQNEAQ (reference sequence). With 5 bases removed from V and 7 bases from J, the gap between germline ends came to 17 bases. In DNA, the CDR3 is TGTGCCAGCAGCCGTCGGACGGGAGCCCTTGAAAAACTGTTTTTT. Protein product: CASSRRTGALEKLFF.

As DNA, the CDR3 is TGTGCCAGTACTCGACTACGGGGGGGGTATACTGAAGCTTTCTTT. It yields the protein CASTRLRGGYTEAFF. The chain employs TRBV19 and TRBJ1-1; D may be TRBD1 (5 bases). This CDR3 is 15 amino acids long. In germline, CDR1 is LNHDA, CDR2 SQIVND (reference sequence). Trimming took off 7 bases at V and 5 bases at J, with 20 bases between the two ends.

The rearrangement joins TRBV19 to TRBJ2-1, with D maybe TRBD1 (6 bases). Looked up from germline, CDR1 is LNHDA and CDR2 is SQIVND (reference sequence). This CDR3 has 15 residues. V was clipped by 5 bases and J by 8 bases, with 19 bases between them. The CDR3 protein is CASSLRSDSPDEQFF. The CDR3 DNA reads as TGTGCCAGTAGTCTCAGGTCGGACAGTCCCGATGAGCAGTTCTTC.

The V and J genes are TRBV19 and TRBJ2-4, with 9 positions matching TRBD2. Germline lookup yields CDR1 LNHDA and CDR2 SQIVND (reference sequence). The trim removed 3 bases at V and 7 bases at J, leaving 7 bases unmatched. The CDR3 is 15 residues long. The CDR3 sequence: CASSIFGLAGNIQYF. DNA of the CDR3: TGTGCCAGTAGTATTTTTGGTCTAGCGGGGAACATTCAGTACTTC. The whole variable domain, remainder taken from reference TRBV19 and TRBJ2-4, is DGGITQSPKYLFRKEGQNVTLSCEQNLNHDAMYWYRQDPGQGLRLIYYSQIVNDFQKGDIAEGYSVSREKKESFPLTVTSAQKNPTAFYLCASSIFGLAGNIQYFGAGTRLSVL.

This clone was counted once. The rearrangement joins TRBV30 to TRBJ2-1; TRBD2 might be the D (6 bases). Germline V CDR1 and CDR2: GTSNPN, SVGIG (reference sequence). The germline V and J ends were trimmed by 3 bases and 6 bases, with 12 bases remaining between them. CDR3 length equals 13 residues. CDR3 coding DNA: TGTGCCTGGAGCCGGGGGAGCACCAATGAGCAGTTCTTC. It codes for CAWSRGSTNEQFF.

The chain links TRBV5-1 to TRBJ1-3, with D perhaps TRBD1 (6 bases). Germline V CDR1 and CDR2: SGHRS, YFSETQ. The V end lost 5 bases, the J end lost 2 bases, and 11 bases lay between the germline ends. The CDR3 spans 14 residues. The DNA of the CDR3 is TGCGCCAGCAGAGAACAGGGCCCTGGAAACACCATATATTTT. Translating it yields CASREQGPGNTIYF.

This clone was seen just once. The chain links TRBV4-3 to TRBJ1-1, with D maybe TRBD1 (5 bases). The CDR3 loop spans 15 amino acids. V was trimmed by 0 bases and J by 3 bases, leaving 11 bases between them. The germline CDR1 and CDR2 sequences are LGHNA and YSLEER. As DNA, the CDR3 is TGCGCCAGCAGCCAAGATGGAAGCAGGGACACTGAAGCTTTCTTT. This codes for CASSQDGSRDTEAFF.

The J gene is TRBJ2-2, the V gene TRBV30, with D possibly being TRBD2 (5 bases). The CDR3 contains 12 residues. CDR1 and CDR2 (germline): GTSNPN, SVGIG (reference sequence). Trimming stripped 3 bases from V and 3 bases from J, with 5 bases between. In DNA form, the CDR3 reads TGTGCCTGGAGGGGAGACACCGGGGAGCTGTTTTTT. Encoded protein: CAWRGDTGELFF.

The chain recombines TRBV5-1 with TRBJ1-2; D remains ambiguous. CDR3 size: 14 residues. CDR1 is SGHRS, CDR2 YFSETQ, per germline. Trimming took 1 base from V and 3 from J, leaving 10 bases between them. CDR3 DNA sequence: TGCGCCAGCAGCTTGACCCCAGAATACTATGGCTACACCTTC. It is translated as CASSLTPEYYGYTF.

The CDR3 loop reads CASSLGQGVTEAFF. The CDR3 coding sequence is TGTGCCAGCAGCTTGGGGCAGGGGGTCACTGAAGCTTTCTTT. The chain has TRBV5-4 and TRBJ1-1, with TRBD1 matching 7 bases. The trim removed 0 bases at V and 4 bases at J, leaving 3 bases unmatched. This CDR3 contains 14 residues. CDR1 and CDR2 (germline): SGHNT, YYREEE (reference sequence).

CDR3 DNA: TGTGCCAGCAGCGTAGCGGACAGGGGGCGAGAAAAACTGTTTTTT. Its translation is CASSVADRGREKLFF. J is TRBJ1-4 and V is TRBV9; 11 bases align to TRBD1. In germline, CDR1 is SGDLS, CDR2 YYNGEE. The J segment lost 8 bases and the V segment lost 0 bases, leaving 3 bases of the junction unmatched. The CDR3 runs 15 residues.

V gene TRBV7-3 combines with J gene TRBJ1-1; 7 bases agree with TRBD1. The length of the CDR3 is 11 residues. Germline CDR1 and CDR2: SGHTA and FQGTGA. Losses at the gene ends were 5 bases for V and 8 bases for J; bases not matched to a gene: 2. As DNA, the CDR3 is TGTGCCAGCAGCCAGGGGGGAGAAGCTTTCTTT. Translating it yields CASSQGGEAFF. Full variable domain (outside the CDR3, taken from reference TRBV7-3 and TRBJ1-1): GAGVSQTPSNKVTEKGKYVELRCDPISGHTALYWYRQSLGQGPEFLIYFQGTGAADDSGLPNDRFFAVRPEGSVSTLKIQRTERGDSAVYLCASSQGGEAFFGQGTRLTVV.

The genes are TRBV5-6 and TRBJ2-7; 7 nucleotides line up with TRBD1. V was pared by 2 bases and J by 0 bases, with 8 bases of the junction left unmatched. Germline CDR1 is SGHDT and CDR2 is YYEEEE. This CDR3 comprises 16 residues. The CDR3 here is CASSFSTGTASYEQYF. For the CDR3, the DNA is TGTGCCAGCAGCTTTTCAACCGGGACAGCCTCCTACGAGCAGTACTTC. Variable domain in full (rest from reference TRBV5-6 and TRBJ2-7): DAGVTQSPTHLIKTRGQQVTLRCSPKSGHDTVSWYQQALGQGPQFIFQYYEEEERQRGNFPDRFSGHQFPNYSSELNVNALLLGDSALYLCASSFSTGTASYEQYFGPGTRLTVT.